This T cell receptor (beta chain) was sequenced for a study of blood T cell repertoires in COVID-19. Overall study: Acute-phase and convalescent COVID-19 samples originated in the United States, Italy and Spain. Sample material is recorded as cDNA or gDNA derived from T cells, B-cell-depleted T cells, or PBMCs.

This CDR3 has 15 residues. With 1 base clipped from V and 4 bases from J, the junction kept 6 bases outside the gene matches. Germline assignment: CDR1 LNHNV and CDR2 YYDKDF (reference sequence). Clones were read by immunoSEQ multiplex PCR, and TCRdb kept only the in-frame ones, dropping some. Of tens of thousands of clones listed, just over 85% are singletons. Sequenced: peripheral blood. The chain couples TRBV15 to TRBJ2-7, with 8 bases matching TRBD1. This sequence originates from a man between 50 and 59 years old with active or convalescent COVID-19. The CDR3 DNA sequence: TGTGCCACCAGCAGAGGGGCAGGGGGCGAGTACGAGCAGTACTTC. Translated, it gives CATSRGAGGEYEQYF.